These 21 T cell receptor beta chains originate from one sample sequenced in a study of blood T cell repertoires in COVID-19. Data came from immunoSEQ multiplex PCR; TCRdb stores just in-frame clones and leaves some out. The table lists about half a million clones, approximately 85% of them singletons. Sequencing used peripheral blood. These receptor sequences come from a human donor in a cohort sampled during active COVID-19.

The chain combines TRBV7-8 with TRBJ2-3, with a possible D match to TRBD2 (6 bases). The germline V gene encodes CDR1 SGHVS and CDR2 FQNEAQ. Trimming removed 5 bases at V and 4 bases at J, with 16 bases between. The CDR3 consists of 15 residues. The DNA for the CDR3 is TGTGCCAGCAGCGGACGGGGGACGGTACCAGATACGCAGTATTTT. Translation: CASSGRGTVPDTQYF.

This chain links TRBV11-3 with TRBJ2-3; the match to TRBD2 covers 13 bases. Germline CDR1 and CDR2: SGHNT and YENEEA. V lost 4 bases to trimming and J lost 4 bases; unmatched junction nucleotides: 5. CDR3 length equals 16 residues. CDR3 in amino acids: CASSSGLAGVPDTQYF. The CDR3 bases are TGTGCCAGCAGCTCCGGACTAGCGGGAGTACCAGATACGCAGTATTTT.

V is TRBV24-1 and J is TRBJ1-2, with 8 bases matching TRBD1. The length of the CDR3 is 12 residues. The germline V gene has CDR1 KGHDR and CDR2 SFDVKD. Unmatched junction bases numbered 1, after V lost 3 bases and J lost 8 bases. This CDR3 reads CATSDRDRGYTF. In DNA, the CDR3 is TGTGCCACCAGTGATCGGGACAGGGGCTACACCTTC.

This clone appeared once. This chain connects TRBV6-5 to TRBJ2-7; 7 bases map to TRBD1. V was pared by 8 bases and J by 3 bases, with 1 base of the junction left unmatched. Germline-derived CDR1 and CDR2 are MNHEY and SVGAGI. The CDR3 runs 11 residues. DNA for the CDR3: TGTGCCAGCGGGACAGTCTACGAGCAGTACTTC. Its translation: CASGTVYEQYF.

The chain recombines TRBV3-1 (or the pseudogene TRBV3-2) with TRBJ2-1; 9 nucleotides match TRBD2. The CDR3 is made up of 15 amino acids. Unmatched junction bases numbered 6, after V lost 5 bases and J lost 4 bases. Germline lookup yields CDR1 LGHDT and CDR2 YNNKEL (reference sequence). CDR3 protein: CASSISGGPYNEQFF. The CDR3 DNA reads TGTGCCAGCAGCATTAGCGGGGGACCTTACAATGAGCAGTTCTTC.

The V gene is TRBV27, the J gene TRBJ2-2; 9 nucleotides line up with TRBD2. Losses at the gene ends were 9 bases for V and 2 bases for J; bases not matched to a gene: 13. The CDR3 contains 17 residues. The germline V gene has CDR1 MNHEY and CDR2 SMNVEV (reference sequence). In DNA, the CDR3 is TGTGCCAGTGGGATTAGCGGGGGTTTATTAAACACCGGGGAGCTGTTTTTT. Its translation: CASGISGGLLNTGELFF.

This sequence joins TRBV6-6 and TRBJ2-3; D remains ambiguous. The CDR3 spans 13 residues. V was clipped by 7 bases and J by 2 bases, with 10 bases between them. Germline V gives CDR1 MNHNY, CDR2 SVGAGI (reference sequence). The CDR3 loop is CASTPDITDTQYF. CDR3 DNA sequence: TGTGCCAGCACACCAGACATCACAGATACGCAGTATTTT.

CDR3 nucleotide sequence: TGTGCCTGGAGCCCGACAGTAACTAATGAAAAACTGTTTTTT. It codes for CAWSPTVTNEKLFF. The chain uses TRBV30 and TRBJ1-4; D is possibly TRBD1 (5 bases). In germline, CDR1 is GTSNPN, CDR2 SVGIG (reference sequence). This CDR3 is built from 14 residues. With 3 bases removed from V and 1 base from J, the gap between germline ends came to 9 bases.

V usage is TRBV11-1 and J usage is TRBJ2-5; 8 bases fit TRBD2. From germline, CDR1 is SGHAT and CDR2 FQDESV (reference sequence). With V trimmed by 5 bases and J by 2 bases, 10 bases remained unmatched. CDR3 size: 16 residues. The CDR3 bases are TGTGCCAGCAGCCCCAAAAGCGGGAGACATCAAGAGACCCAGTACTTC. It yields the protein CASSPKSGRHQETQYF. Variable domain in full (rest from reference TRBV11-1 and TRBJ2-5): EAEVAQSPRYKITEKSQAVAFWCDPISGHATLYWYRQILGQGPELLVQFQDESVVDDSQLPKDRFSAERLKGVDSTLKIQPAELGDSAMYLCASSPKSGRHQETQYFGPGTRLLVL.

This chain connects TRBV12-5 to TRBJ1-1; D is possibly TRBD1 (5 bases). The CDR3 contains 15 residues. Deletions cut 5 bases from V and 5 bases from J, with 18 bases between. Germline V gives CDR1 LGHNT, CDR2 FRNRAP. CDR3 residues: CASGPLTRRGTEAFF. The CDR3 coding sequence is TGTGCTAGTGGTCCCCTGACCCGGCGGGGGACTGAAGCTTTCTTT.

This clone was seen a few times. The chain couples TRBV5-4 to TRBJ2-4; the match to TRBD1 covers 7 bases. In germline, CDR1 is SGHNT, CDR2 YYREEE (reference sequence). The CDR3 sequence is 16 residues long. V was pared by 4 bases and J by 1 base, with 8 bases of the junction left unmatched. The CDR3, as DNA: TGTGCCAGCAGCGACGACAGGGTCGGTGCCAAAAACATTCAGTACTTC. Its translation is CASSDDRVGAKNIQYF.

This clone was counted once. CDR3 sequence reads: CATGGKLEGEQFF. The CDR3 region has the DNA TGTGCCACTGGGGGGAAGCTAGAAGGTGAGCAGTTCTTC. The gene calls are TRBV10-3 and TRBJ2-1, with a tentative D call TRBD2 (6 bases). V shed 10 bases and J shed 9 bases, with 19 bases lying between them. Germline loops: CDR1 ENHRY, CDR2 SYGVKD. The CDR3 consists of 13 residues.

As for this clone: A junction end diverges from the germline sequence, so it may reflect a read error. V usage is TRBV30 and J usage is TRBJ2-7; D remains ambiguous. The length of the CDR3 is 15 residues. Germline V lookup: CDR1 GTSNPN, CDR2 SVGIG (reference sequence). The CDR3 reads CAWRRRWANSHEQYF. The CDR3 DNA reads TGTGCCTGGAGGAGAAGGTGGGCCAACTCCCACGAGCAGTACTTC.

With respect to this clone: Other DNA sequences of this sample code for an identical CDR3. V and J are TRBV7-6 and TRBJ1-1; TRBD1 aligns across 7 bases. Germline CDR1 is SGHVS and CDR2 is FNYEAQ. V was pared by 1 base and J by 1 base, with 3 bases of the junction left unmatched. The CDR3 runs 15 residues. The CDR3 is CASSLETGANTEAFF. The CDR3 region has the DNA TGTGCCAGCAGCTTAGAAACAGGGGCGAACACTGAAGCTTTCTTT.

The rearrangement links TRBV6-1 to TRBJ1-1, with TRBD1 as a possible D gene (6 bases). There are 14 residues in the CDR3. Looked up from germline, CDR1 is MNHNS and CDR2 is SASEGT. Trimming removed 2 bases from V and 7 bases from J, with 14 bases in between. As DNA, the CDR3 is TGTGCCAGCAGTGAAAAGGGGGTTTTGTTTGAAGCTTTCTTT. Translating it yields CASSEKGVLFEAFF.

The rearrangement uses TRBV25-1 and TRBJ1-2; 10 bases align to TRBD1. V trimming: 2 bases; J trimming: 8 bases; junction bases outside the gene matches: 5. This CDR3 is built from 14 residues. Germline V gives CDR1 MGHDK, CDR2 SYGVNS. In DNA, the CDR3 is TGTGCCAGCAGTGAAGTGACAGGGGGCTGGGGCTACACCTTC. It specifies CASSEVTGGWGYTF.

The CDR3 nucleotides are TGTGCCAGCAGCTTAGGGGTTTCCGCCAGGGAGGCAGATACGCAGTATTTT. This encodes CASSLGVSAREADTQYF. The chain employs TRBV7-9 and TRBJ2-3; perhaps TRBD2 as D (6 bases). CDR3 length equals 17 residues. Trimming shortened V by 1 base and J by 4 bases, and 18 bases separated the two germline ends. CDR1 SEHNR and CDR2 FQNEAQ come from the germline V gene (reference sequence).

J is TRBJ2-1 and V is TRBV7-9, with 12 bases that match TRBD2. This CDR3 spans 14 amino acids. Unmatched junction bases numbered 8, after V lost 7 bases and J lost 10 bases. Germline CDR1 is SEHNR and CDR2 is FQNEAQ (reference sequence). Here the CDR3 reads CASTLAGGPGEQFF. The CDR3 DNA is TGTGCCAGCACGCTAGCGGGAGGGCCAGGAGAGCAGTTCTTC.

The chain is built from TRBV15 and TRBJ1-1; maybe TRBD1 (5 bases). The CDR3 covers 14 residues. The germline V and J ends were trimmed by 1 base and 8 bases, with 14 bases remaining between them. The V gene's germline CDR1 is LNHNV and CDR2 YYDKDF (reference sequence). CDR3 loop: CATSRARPGGEAFF. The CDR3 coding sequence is TGTGCCACCAGCAGAGCCAGACCTGGGGGGGAAGCTTTCTTT. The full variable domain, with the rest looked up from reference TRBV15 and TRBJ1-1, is DAMVIQNPRYQVTQFGKPVTLSCSQTLNHNVMYWYQQKSSQAPKLLFHYYDKDFNNEADTPDNFQSRRPNTSFCFLDIRSPGLGDTAMYLCATSRARPGGEAFFGQGTRLTVV.

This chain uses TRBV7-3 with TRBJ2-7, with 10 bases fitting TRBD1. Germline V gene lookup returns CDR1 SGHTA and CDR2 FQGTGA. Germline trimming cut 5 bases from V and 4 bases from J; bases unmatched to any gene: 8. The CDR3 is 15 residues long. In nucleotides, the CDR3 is TGTGCCAGCAGCCCCCCGGGACAGGGGTCATACGAGCAGTACTTC. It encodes CASSPPGQGSYEQYF.

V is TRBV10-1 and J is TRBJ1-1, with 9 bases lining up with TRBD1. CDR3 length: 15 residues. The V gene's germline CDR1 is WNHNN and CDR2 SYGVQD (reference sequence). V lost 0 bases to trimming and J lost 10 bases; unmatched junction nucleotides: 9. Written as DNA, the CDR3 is TGCGCCAGCAGTGAGTCTGGGACAGGGAACCCCCCAGCTTTCTTT. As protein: CASSESGTGNPPAFF.